The next 15 T cell receptor beta chains were all read from a single sample in a study of identical twins. TCRdb re-analysed the 5' RACE reads in MiXCR, keeping a single row per CDR3 protein. The sample yields about 190,000 distinct CDR3 sequences, about 16% seen once. These data also formed part of another study, on T cells expressing NK-cell markers.

The sample taken for sequencing was CD8+ T cells sorted from blood. Source of these receptors: a woman younger than 35 in good health.

The CDR3 reads CASVGLAGGPFYEQYF. Written as DNA, the CDR3 is TGTGCCAGCGTAGGACTAGCGGGGGGCCCGTTTTACGAGCAGTACTTC. The chain carries TRBV6-1 and TRBJ2-7; TRBD2 matches 14 bases. Trimming cost V 8 bases and J 4 bases; bases outside gene matches: 10. CDR1 is MNHNS and CDR2 is SASEGT in the germline V gene. The CDR3 is 16 amino acids.

The chain links TRBV30 to TRBJ2-7; 8 positions agree with TRBD2. CDR1 is GTSNPN, CDR2 SVGIG, per germline (reference sequence). Trimming removed 4 bases from V and 6 bases from J; junction bases left unmatched: 5. The CDR3 loop spans 12 amino acids. The CDR3 region is CAWTLAGFEQYF. DNA for the CDR3: TGTGCCTGGACCTTAGCGGGATTCGAGCAGTACTTC.

In this sample, this clonotype turned up a few times. The chain carries TRBV7-8 and TRBJ1-2; D gene unclear. Per the germline V gene, CDR1 is SGHVS and CDR2 is FQNEAQ. The germline V and J ends were trimmed by 4 bases and 7 bases, with 10 bases remaining between them. The CDR3 runs 12 residues. The CDR3 bases are TGTGCCAGCAGCTCGACCGGAGGTGGCTACACCTTC. Translating it yields CASSSTGGGYTF.

The sample holds a few counts of this clonotype. This chain uses TRBV20-1 with TRBJ2-7; weak D call: TRBD2 (5 bases). The germline CDR1 and CDR2 sequences are DFQATT and SNEGSKA (reference sequence). The V end was cut by 0 bases, the J end by 3 bases, with 12 bases between. This CDR3 has 14 residues. In nucleotides, the CDR3 is TGCAGTGCTAGAGATGGTTCTAGCCGCTACGAGCAGTACTTC. Encoded protein: CSARDGSSRYEQYF.

The chain employs TRBV4-3 and TRBJ2-2, with TRBD1 matching 7 bases. Germline V lookup: CDR1 LGHNA, CDR2 YSLEER. This CDR3 is 16 amino acids long. V gave up 3 bases and J gave up 6 bases; unmatched junction bases: 10. Here the CDR3 DNA reads TGCGCCAGCAGCCAGTTTTTACAGGGGTCGGCCGGGGAGCTGTTTTTT. As protein: CASSQFLQGSAGELFF.

J is TRBJ2-3 and V is TRBV11-2; 9 bases map to TRBD2. V was clipped by 4 bases and J by 3 bases; unmatched bases: 5. This CDR3 is 15 amino acids long. Germline CDR1 is SGHAT and CDR2 is FQNNGV. The CDR3 bases are TGTGCCAGCAGCTCCCGACTAGCGGTTACAGATACGCAGTATTTT. This codes for CASSSRLAVTDTQYF.

The chain carries TRBV9 and TRBJ2-2; TRBD1 or TRBD2 may be the D gene (5 bases each). The CDR3 length is 16 residues. Germline lookup yields CDR1 SGDLS and CDR2 YYNGEE. V lost 4 bases and J lost 1, with 14 bases in between. Here the CDR3 DNA reads TGTGCCAGCAGCCTATCCGGGGCAGGGAACACCGGGGAGCTGTTTTTT. Residues: CASSLSGAGNTGELFF.

The chain joins TRBV7-9 to TRBJ1-1; TRBD1 aligns across 9 bases. The CDR3 contains 15 residues. The trim removed 10 bases at V and 3 bases at J, leaving 12 bases unmatched. Germline CDR1 reads SEHNR; CDR2 reads FQNEAQ (reference sequence). The CDR3 sequence is CATGTGTGRDTEAFF. In DNA form, the CDR3 reads TGTGCCACCGGGACAGGGACGGGTAGAGACACTGAAGCTTTCTTT.

This clonotype turned up a few times. V and J are TRBV3-1 and TRBJ1-1; 9 bases line up with TRBD1. The length of the CDR3 is 15 residues. The germline gives CDR1 LGHDT, CDR2 YNNKEL (reference sequence). V lost 6 bases, J lost 9 bases, and 14 bases stayed unmatched. CDR3 nucleotides: TGTGCCAGCAGGTTGAAAAATACAGGGGGCGCACAAGCTTTCTTT. This codes for CASRLKNTGGAQAFF.

There are many counts of this clonotype. The chain employs TRBV5-1 and TRBJ2-7; no clear D gene. CDR1 and CDR2 from the germline V gene are SGHRS and YFSETQ. There are 11 residues in the CDR3. V lost 2 bases, J lost 5 bases, and 5 bases lay in between. In DNA, the CDR3 is TGCGCCAGCAGCTTAACCCACGAGCAGTACTTC. Translated: CASSLTHEQYF. The complete variable domain, with remaining parts taken from reference TRBV5-1 and TRBJ2-7, reads KAGVTQTPRYLIKTRGQQVTLSCSPISGHRSVSWYQQTPGQGLQFLFEYFSETQRNKGNFPGRFSGRQFSNSRSEMNVSTLELGDSALYLCASSLTHEQYFGPGTRLTVT.

The chain uses TRBV10-2 and TRBJ2-7; no reliable D call. CDR1 and CDR2 (germline): WSHSY, SAAADI. This CDR3 spans 13 amino acids. V gave up 4 bases and J gave up 3 bases, with 10 bases separating them. Here the CDR3 DNA reads TGCGCCAGCAGTGTCCCTACAAACTACGAGCAGTACTTC. Its protein product is CASSVPTNYEQYF.

The chain is built from TRBV7-9 and TRBJ2-3; possible D gene TRBD2, 5 bases. V was trimmed by 0 bases and J by 5 bases, leaving 15 bases between them. The length of the CDR3 is 16 residues. Germline lookup yields CDR1 SEHNR and CDR2 FQNEAQ (reference sequence). CDR3 loop: CASSLAPGRAGDTQYF. The CDR3 DNA is TGTGCCAGCAGCTTAGCCCCCGGGCGGGCGGGAGATACGCAGTATTTT.

The V call is TRBV5-8, the J call TRBJ2-7; 7 bases match TRBD1. The CDR3 covers 12 residues. J gave up 6 bases and V 2 bases, and 2 bases lay outside the gene matches. Germline CDR1 is SGHTS and CDR2 is YDEGEE. Here the CDR3 reads CASSFTGAEQYF. As DNA, the CDR3 is TGTGCCAGCAGCTTCACAGGGGCCGAGCAGTACTTC.

This clonotype was recorded a few times. CDR3 residues: CASSRVHRDTEAFF. As DNA, the CDR3 is TGTGCCAGCAGCCGAGTACACAGGGACACTGAAGCTTTCTTT. The gene calls are TRBV5-5 and TRBJ1-1, with D tentatively TRBD1 (6 bases). V was trimmed by 4 bases and J by 3 bases, leaving 13 bases between them. Per germline, CDR1 SGHKS and CDR2 YYEKEE (reference sequence). This CDR3 comprises 14 residues.

This clonotype has more than one count but fewer than ten. The chain combines TRBV6-4 with TRBJ2-1; no reliable D call. CDR3 size: 13 residues. Germline assignment: CDR1 MRHNA and CDR2 SNTAGT. Trimming shortened V by 0 bases and J by 4 bases, and 4 bases separated the two germline ends. CDR3 in DNA: TGTGCCAGCAGTGACTCGGGTTACAATGAGCAGTTCTTC. Translated: CASSDSGYNEQFF.